These 18 T cell receptor beta chains share one sample of origin, sequenced in a study of CD8 T cells in ankylosing spondylitis. TCRdb re-called the 5' RACE reads through MiXCR, storing one row per CDR3 protein. The repertoire includes 180,000 or so distinct CDR3 sequences, around a tenth of them detected once, and about 29% sits in the top ten. Sequencing was performed on blood, either unsorted or a sorted T cell fraction (not recorded which). These receptors were collected from a male donor with ankylosing spondylitis or in good health (not recorded which).

This clonotype was seen a handful of times. The chain employs TRBV6-5 and TRBJ2-3; TRBD2 is a possible D gene (6 bases). V was cut by 2 bases and J by 1 base, with 13 bases left in between. The CDR3 runs 16 residues. Germline values: CDR1 MNHEY, CDR2 SVGAGI. The CDR3: CASSYQSGGGTDTQYF. CDR3 bases: TGTGCCAGCAGTTACCAAAGTGGCGGGGGCACAGATACGCAGTATTTT.

In its sample, this clonotype was seen many times. The chain has TRBV5-1 and TRBJ2-5; D is perhaps TRBD1 (6 bases). CDR1 is SGHRS and CDR2 is YFSETQ in the germline V gene. Between the trimmed V and J ends, which lost 3 bases and 4 bases, there was a span of 16 bases. The CDR3 is made up of 15 amino acids. CDR3 sequence: CASSYDGQSTETQYF. The CDR3 DNA follows: TGCGCCAGCAGCTATGATGGACAGTCCACAGAGACCCAGTACTTC.

Remarks on this clonotype: Being one base from a much bigger clone, this may be a read error. The CDR3 does not close with the conserved phenylalanine or tryptophan, likely indicating a read error. V is TRBV25-1 and J is TRBJ1-6; the D gene is possibly TRBD1 (5 bases). CDR3 length: 17 residues. V gave up 5 bases and J gave up 0 bases, with 14 bases separating them. Germline CDR1 MGHDK, CDR2 SYGVNS. The CDR3, as DNA: TGTGCCAGCAGTTTGCAGGGTGGTAGCTCCTATAATTCACCCCTCCACCTT. Translation: CASSLQGGSSYNSPLHL.

In its sample, this clonotype was seen a few times. CDR3 sequence (DNA): TGTGCCAGTAGTATAATGTGGACTATGAACACTGAAGCTTTCTTT. This translates into CASSIMWTMNTEAFF. V usage is TRBV19 and J usage is TRBJ1-1, with D unclear. CDR1 is LNHDA, CDR2 SQIVND, per germline (reference sequence). Trimming removed 2 bases from V and 0 bases from J, with 10 bases in between. This CDR3 has 15 residues.

This clonotype was seen at least ten times. The chain joins TRBV5-1 to TRBJ2-7; 8 nucleotides match TRBD1. CDR1 and CDR2 from the germline V gene are SGHRS and YFSETQ. The CDR3 is 14 amino acids. V lost 0 bases, J lost 3 bases, and 2 bases stayed unmatched. In nucleotides, the CDR3 is TGCGCCAGCAGCTTGGGGACAGGGAACTACGAGCAGTACTTC. This gives the protein CASSLGTGNYEQYF.

In this sample, this clonotype turned up many times. The chain employs TRBV20-1 and TRBJ2-4, with TRBD1 matching over 7 bases. Trimming cost V 6 bases and J 0 bases; bases outside gene matches: 8. Germline V gene data show CDR1 as DFQATT and CDR2 as SNEGSKA (reference sequence). CDR3 length equals 15 residues. This CDR3 is CSAPGQIKAKNIQYF. In nucleotides, the CDR3 is TGCAGTGCGCCGGGACAGATTAAAGCCAAAAACATTCAGTACTTC.

This clonotype has ten or more counts. The chain links TRBV10-2 to TRBJ2-7; D gene uncertain. Germline-derived CDR1 and CDR2 are WSHSY and SAAADI. Trimming stripped 3 bases from V and 4 bases from J, with 10 bases between. The CDR3 contains 13 residues. The CDR3 DNA sequence: TGCGCCAGCAGTGACCGAATCACATACGAGCAGTACTTC. Encoded protein: CASSDRITYEQYF.

This clonotype was counted at least ten times. V and J are TRBV9 and TRBJ2-2, with unresolved D. This CDR3 has 13 residues. V was shortened by 2 bases and J by 0 bases, with 2 bases between the two germline ends. Germline V lookup: CDR1 SGDLS, CDR2 YYNGEE. The CDR3 bases are TGTGCCAGCAGCGTTTCGAACACCGGGGAGCTGTTTTTT. Its protein product is CASSVSNTGELFF.

This clonotype was picked up many times. The chain combines TRBV7-8 with TRBJ2-5; D perhaps matches TRBD1 (6 bases). The V gene's germline CDR1 is SGHVS and CDR2 FQNEAQ. The ends were cut back, 0 bases at V and 5 bases at J, with 16 bases in the middle. This CDR3 comprises 16 residues. The CDR3 sequence is CASSLARNRDGETQYF. CDR3 bases: TGTGCCAGCAGCTTAGCGCGAAACAGGGATGGGGAGACCCAGTACTTC.

The V call is TRBV7-2, the J call TRBJ1-3; TRBD1 matches 8 bases. V lost 1 base, J lost 2 bases, and 1 base stayed unmatched. Germline V gene lookup returns CDR1 SGHTA and CDR2 FQGNSA. The CDR3 covers 15 residues. The CDR3 nucleotides are TGTGCCAGCAGCTTAGTGACAGGGGCTGGAAACACCATATATTTT. Its protein product is CASSLVTGAGNTIYF.

This chain joins TRBV4-3 and TRBJ1-2; 9 positions agree with TRBD1. CDR1 is LGHNA, CDR2 YSLEER, per germline. The CDR3 runs to 14 residues. V lost 6 bases, J lost 7 bases, and 9 bases stayed unmatched. The CDR3 loop is CASSLRQGDFGYTF. The CDR3 DNA reads TGCGCCAGCAGTCTCAGACAGGGGGATTTTGGCTACACCTTC.

The chain recombines TRBV7-9 with TRBJ1-1; D call uncertain. The CDR3 has 16 residues. The germline V gene encodes CDR1 SEHNR and CDR2 FQNEAQ (reference sequence). Trimming took 4 bases from V and 0 from J, leaving 15 bases between them. The CDR3 here is CASSSPVTRMNTEAFF. DNA for the CDR3: TGTGCCAGCAGCTCCCCTGTTACTCGAATGAACACTGAAGCTTTCTTT.

In its sample, this clonotype was seen many times. The rearrangement uses TRBV20-1 and TRBJ2-7, with 8 bases fitting TRBD2. This CDR3 is built from 16 residues. CDR1 and CDR2 from the germline V gene are DFQATT and SNEGSKA (reference sequence). Trimming removed 3 bases from V and 1 base from J; junction bases left unmatched: 11. CDR3 DNA: TGCAGTGCTAGTTACCCTAGGGCTAGCGGGTCCTACGAGCAGTACTTC. Translating gives CSASYPRASGSYEQYF.

This clonotype appeared a few times. Just one base apart from a much larger clone, this may be a read error. The rearrangement links TRBV5-1 to TRBJ2-1; 8 nucleotides match TRBD1. CDR1 is SGHRS and CDR2 is YFSETQ in the germline V gene. The CDR3 loop spans 14 amino acids. CDR3 loop: CAGSLADRGREQFF. CDR3 nucleotide sequence: TGCGCCGGCAGCTTGGCCGACAGGGGCCGTGAGCAGTTCTTC.

This clonotype was counted ten times or more. The chain links TRBV3-1 to TRBJ1-6; no firm D call. V was clipped by 0 bases and J by 0 bases, with 15 bases between them. From germline, CDR1 is LGHDT and CDR2 YNNKEL (reference sequence). The CDR3 has 19 residues. DNA for the CDR3: TGTGCCAGCAGCCAAGATCGGGCAGGCAGCTTCTCCTATAATTCACCCCTCCACTTT. Translating gives CASSQDRAGSFSYNSPLHF.

This clonotype was observed many times. V and J are TRBV4-1 and TRBJ1-1; the D is unclear. Germline CDR1 reads MGHRA; CDR2 reads YSYEKL. The CDR3 extends over 16 amino acids. Trimming cost V 2 bases and J 3 bases, with 16 bases left between them. CDR3: CASSQNDGSEHTEAFF. CDR3 sequence (DNA): TGCGCCAGCAGCCAAAATGACGGCTCCGAGCACACTGAAGCTTTCTTT.

The V call is TRBV30, the J call TRBJ1-1, with no clear D. CDR1 and CDR2 from the germline V gene are GTSNPN and SVGIG (reference sequence). V was pared by 0 bases and J by 6 bases, with 5 bases between. CDR3 length equals 11 residues. CDR3 coding DNA: TGTGCCTGGAGTGTAGGCCCTGAAGCTTTCTTT. Protein product: CAWSVGPEAFF.

The rearrangement uses TRBV30 and TRBJ1-2; 11 nucleotides align to TRBD1. Germline V gives CDR1 GTSNPN, CDR2 SVGIG (reference sequence). The CDR3 consists of 16 residues. V lost 0 bases to trimming and J lost 1 base; unmatched junction nucleotides: 4. CDR3 coding DNA: TGTGCCTGGAGTGTAGGGGGGACAGGGGGTAACTATGGCTACACCTTC. It translates to CAWSVGGTGGNYGYTF.